Listed below are T cell receptor beta chains from one sample, sequenced in a study of blood T cells in healthy people across ages. TCRdb re-analysed the 5' RACE reads in MiXCR, keeping a single row per CDR3 protein. The sample records fewer than 800,000 distinct CDR3 sequences, 20% to 25% being singletons. Sequenced material: blood. The receptors derive from an older man in good health. Both conserved end residues are part of each CDR3. Fields, in order: clone size, D gene, J gene, V gene, CDR3 DNA, CDR3 protein. D genes are given only for firm matches. Clone size is given for some rows only: seen once, a few or many times, or a class if the clone is expanded.

clone size: many; D gene: .; J gene: TRBJ2-7; V gene: TRBV7-9; CDR3 DNA: TGTGCCAGCAGCTTGGCGGGACAGCCAACCTACGAGCAGTACTTC; CDR3 protein: CASSLAGQPTYEQYF
clone size: .; D gene: .; J gene: TRBJ2-4; V gene: TRBV6-2/TRBV6-3; CDR3 DNA: TGTGCCAGCAGTTTTAGCTCTCGGAACATTCAGTACTTC; CDR3 protein: CASSFSSRNIQYF
clone size: .; D gene: TRBD2; J gene: TRBJ2-2; V gene: TRBV4-2; CDR3 DNA: TGTGCCAGCAGCCAAGGAGGGACTAGCGGGAGTAGAGGCGGGGAGCTGTTTTTT; CDR3 protein: CASSQGGTSGSRGGELFF
clone size: many; D gene: .; J gene: TRBJ2-3; V gene: TRBV12-3/TRBV12-4; CDR3 DNA: TGTGCCAGCAGTTTCAGGGAAGGAGATACGCAGTATTTT; CDR3 protein: CASSFREGDTQYF
clone size: .; D gene: .; J gene: TRBJ2-7; V gene: TRBV12-3/TRBV12-4; CDR3 DNA: TGTGCCAGCAGTTTAGGGGGCACCAAACCCTACGAGCAGTACTTC; CDR3 protein: CASSLGGTKPYEQYF
clone size: many; D gene: .; J gene: TRBJ2-7; V gene: TRBV15; CDR3 DNA: TGTGCCACCAGCAGAGATCAAGGATTGCACGAGCAGTACTTC; CDR3 protein: CATSRDQGLHEQYF
clone size: few; D gene: .; J gene: TRBJ2-7; V gene: TRBV21-1; CDR3 DNA: TGTGCCAGCAGCCCCCACCGAGCGGTCTACGAGCAGTACTTC; CDR3 protein: CASSPHRAVYEQYF
clone size: few; D gene: .; J gene: TRBJ2-5; V gene: TRBV10-3; CDR3 DNA: TGTGCCATCAGTGAGGACCGGGGTGAGACCCAGTACTTC; CDR3 protein: CAISEDRGETQYF
clone size: few; D gene: TRBD2; J gene: TRBJ2-7; V gene: TRBV7-8; CDR3 DNA: TGTGCCAGCAGCTTCACGACTAGCGGGAACGAGCAGTACTTC; CDR3 protein: CASSFTTSGNEQYF
clone size: few; D gene: TRBD1; J gene: TRBJ1-3; V gene: TRBV28; CDR3 DNA: TGTGCCAGCAGTTCACCACCCCCGGGACAGTTGGGAAACACCATATATTTT; CDR3 protein: CASSSPPPGQLGNTIYF
clone size: few; D gene: TRBD1; J gene: TRBJ2-7; V gene: TRBV7-6; CDR3 DNA: TGTGCCAGCAGCTTAACCTATTTCATGCCGGACAGGATCCCCGAGCAGTACTTC; CDR3 protein: CASSLTYFMPDRIPEQYF
clone size: many; D gene: TRBD1; J gene: TRBJ1-5; V gene: TRBV20-1; CDR3 DNA: TGCAGCTCAATTCCGGGACAGGGCTTGAGCAATCAGCCCCAGCATTTT; CDR3 protein: CSSIPGQGLSNQPQHF
clone size: .; D gene: TRBD2; J gene: TRBJ2-5; V gene: TRBV13; CDR3 DNA: TGTGCCAGCAGCTTAGGAAGGACTAGCGGACAAGAGACCCAGTACTTC; CDR3 protein: CASSLGRTSGQETQYF
clone size: few; D gene: TRBD1; J gene: TRBJ2-1; V gene: TRBV6-2/TRBV6-3; CDR3 DNA: TGTGCCAGCAGTTCAATCCTACAGGGGAGTGAGCAGTTCTTC; CDR3 protein: CASSSILQGSEQFF
clone size: few; D gene: TRBD2; J gene: TRBJ2-5; V gene: TRBV7-6; CDR3 DNA: TGTGCCAGCAGCTTTGGGCGACTAGCGGGATTTCAAGAGACCCAGTACTTC; CDR3 protein: CASSFGRLAGFQETQYF
clone size: .; D gene: TRBD1; J gene: TRBJ2-1; V gene: TRBV12-3/TRBV12-4; CDR3 DNA: TGTGCCAGCAGTTCCCCGGGACAGTCTTACAATGAGCAGTTCTTC; CDR3 protein: CASSSPGQSYNEQFF
clone size: few; D gene: .; J gene: TRBJ2-7; V gene: TRBV2; CDR3 DNA: TGTGCCAGCAGTGAAGACTACATCTACGAGCAGTACTTC; CDR3 protein: CASSEDYIYEQYF
clone size: few; D gene: .; J gene: TRBJ2-7; V gene: TRBV27; CDR3 DNA: TGTGCCAGCAGTTTATCGCCCAGGGAAACCGAGCAGTACTTC; CDR3 protein: CASSLSPRETEQYF
clone size: few; D gene: TRBD2; J gene: TRBJ2-5; V gene: TRBV7-8; CDR3 DNA: TGTGCCAGCAGCTTAACGTCGGGGGGGGAAGAGACCCAGTACTTC; CDR3 protein: CASSLTSGGEETQYF
clone size: .; D gene: TRBD2; J gene: TRBJ2-7; V gene: TRBV4-2; CDR3 DNA: TGTGCCAGCAGCCAAGATTTACGGGAGGGCCGTAACAATGAGCAGTACTTC; CDR3 protein: CASSQDLREGRNNEQYF
clone size: few; D gene: .; J gene: TRBJ2-1; V gene: TRBV7-9; CDR3 DNA: TGTGCCAGCAGCTGGGTTAACGGTGCGGGGTACAATGAGCAGTTCTTC; CDR3 protein: CASSWVNGAGYNEQFF
clone size: few; D gene: .; J gene: TRBJ1-4; V gene: TRBV28; CDR3 DNA: TGTGCCAGCAGTTCCCACGGGACGCAGAATGAAAAACTGTTTTTT; CDR3 protein: CASSSHGTQNEKLFF
clone size: .; D gene: TRBD2; J gene: TRBJ2-3; V gene: TRBV2; CDR3 DNA: TGTGCCAGCAGTGACGTGGCTAGCGGGAGGGATACGCAGTATTTT; CDR3 protein: CASSDVASGRDTQYF
clone size: few; D gene: .; J gene: TRBJ2-3; V gene: TRBV6-5; CDR3 DNA: TGTGCCAGCAGTTACTCCCGTCTTCCTAGCACAGATACGCAGTATTTT; CDR3 protein: CASSYSRLPSTDTQYF